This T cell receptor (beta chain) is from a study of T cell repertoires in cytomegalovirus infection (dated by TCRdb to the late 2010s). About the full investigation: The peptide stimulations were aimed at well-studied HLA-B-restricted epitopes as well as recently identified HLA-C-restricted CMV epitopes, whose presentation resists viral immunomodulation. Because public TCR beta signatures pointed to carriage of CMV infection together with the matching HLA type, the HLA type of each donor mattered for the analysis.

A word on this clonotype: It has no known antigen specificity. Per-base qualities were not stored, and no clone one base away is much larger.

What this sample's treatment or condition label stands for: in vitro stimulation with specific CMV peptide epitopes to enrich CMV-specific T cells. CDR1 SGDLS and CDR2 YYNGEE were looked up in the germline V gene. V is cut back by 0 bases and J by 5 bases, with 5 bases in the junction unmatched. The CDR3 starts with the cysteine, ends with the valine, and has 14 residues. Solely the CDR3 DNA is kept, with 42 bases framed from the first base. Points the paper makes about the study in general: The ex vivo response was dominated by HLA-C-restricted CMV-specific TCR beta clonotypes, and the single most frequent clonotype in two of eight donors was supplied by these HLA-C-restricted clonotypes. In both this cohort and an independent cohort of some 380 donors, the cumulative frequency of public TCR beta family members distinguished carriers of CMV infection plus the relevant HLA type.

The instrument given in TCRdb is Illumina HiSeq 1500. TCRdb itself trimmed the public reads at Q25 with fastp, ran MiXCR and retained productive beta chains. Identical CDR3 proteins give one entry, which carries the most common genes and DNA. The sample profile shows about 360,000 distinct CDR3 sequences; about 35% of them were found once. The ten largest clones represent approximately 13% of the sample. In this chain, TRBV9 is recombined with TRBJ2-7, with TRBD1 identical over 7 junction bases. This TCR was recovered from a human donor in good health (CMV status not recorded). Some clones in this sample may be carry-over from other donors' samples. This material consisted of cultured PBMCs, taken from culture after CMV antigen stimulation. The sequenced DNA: TGTGCCAGCAGCGTAGGACAGGGAGTCCACGAGCAGTACGTC. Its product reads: CASSVGQGVHEQYV.